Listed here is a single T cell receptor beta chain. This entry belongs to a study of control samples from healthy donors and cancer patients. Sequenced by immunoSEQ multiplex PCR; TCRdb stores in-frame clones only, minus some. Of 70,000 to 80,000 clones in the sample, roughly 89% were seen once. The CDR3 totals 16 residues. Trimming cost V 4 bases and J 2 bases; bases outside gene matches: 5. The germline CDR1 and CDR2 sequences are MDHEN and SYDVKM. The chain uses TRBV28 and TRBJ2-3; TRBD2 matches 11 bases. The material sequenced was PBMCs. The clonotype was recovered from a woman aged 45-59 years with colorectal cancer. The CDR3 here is CASSSGGLADTDTQYF. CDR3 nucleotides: TGTGCCAGCAGTTCGGGGGGACTAGCGGACACAGATACGCAGTATTTT.